This T cell receptor beta chain was recovered during a study of blood T cells in healthy people across ages. Study conclusions and caveats: Per million T cells, TCR beta diversity dropped roughly linearly as age increased.

Sample-barcoded 5' priming and a J-beta primer mix drove a second PCR of roughly 6 to 12 cycles. TCRdb reanalysed the 5' RACE reads using MiXCR and keeps one entry per CDR3 protein. The data contain 1.5 million to 1.8 million distinct CDR3 sequences, 35% to 45% of them seen just once; the ten biggest clones take up less than 5%. This clonotype was observed a few times. What it recognizes is unknown. Each donor gave roughly 9.1 milliliters of peripheral blood. The CDR3 covers 13 residues. Deletions cut 5 bases from V and 2 bases from J, with 10 bases between. Per germline, CDR1 SEHNR and CDR2 FQNEAQ (reference sequence).

This TCR came from a woman aged 18-30 years in good health. The sequenced sample was blood. The chain uses TRBV7-9 and TRBJ2-7, with a possible D match to TRBD2 (6 bases). The DNA for the CDR3 is TGTGCCAGCAGCGGGACTCTCACCTACGAGCAGTACTTC. Amino acid sequence: CASSGTLTYEQYF.